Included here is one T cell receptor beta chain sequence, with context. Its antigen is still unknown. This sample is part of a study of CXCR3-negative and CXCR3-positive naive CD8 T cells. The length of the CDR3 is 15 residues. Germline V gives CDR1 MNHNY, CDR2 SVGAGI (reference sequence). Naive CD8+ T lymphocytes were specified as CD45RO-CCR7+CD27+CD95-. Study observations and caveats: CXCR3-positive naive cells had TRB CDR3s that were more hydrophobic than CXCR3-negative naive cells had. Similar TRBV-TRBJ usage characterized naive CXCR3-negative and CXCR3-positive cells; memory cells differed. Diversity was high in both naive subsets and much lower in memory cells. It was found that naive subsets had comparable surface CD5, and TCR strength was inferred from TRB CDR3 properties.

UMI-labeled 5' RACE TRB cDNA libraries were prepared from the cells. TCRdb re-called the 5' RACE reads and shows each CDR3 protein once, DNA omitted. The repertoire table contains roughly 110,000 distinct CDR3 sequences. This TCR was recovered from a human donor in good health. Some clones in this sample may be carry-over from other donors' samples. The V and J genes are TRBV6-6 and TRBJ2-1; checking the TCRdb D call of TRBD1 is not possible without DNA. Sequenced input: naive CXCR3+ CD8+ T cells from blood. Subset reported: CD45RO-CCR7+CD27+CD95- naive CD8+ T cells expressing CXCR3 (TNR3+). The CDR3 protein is CASSYADRAYNEQFF.